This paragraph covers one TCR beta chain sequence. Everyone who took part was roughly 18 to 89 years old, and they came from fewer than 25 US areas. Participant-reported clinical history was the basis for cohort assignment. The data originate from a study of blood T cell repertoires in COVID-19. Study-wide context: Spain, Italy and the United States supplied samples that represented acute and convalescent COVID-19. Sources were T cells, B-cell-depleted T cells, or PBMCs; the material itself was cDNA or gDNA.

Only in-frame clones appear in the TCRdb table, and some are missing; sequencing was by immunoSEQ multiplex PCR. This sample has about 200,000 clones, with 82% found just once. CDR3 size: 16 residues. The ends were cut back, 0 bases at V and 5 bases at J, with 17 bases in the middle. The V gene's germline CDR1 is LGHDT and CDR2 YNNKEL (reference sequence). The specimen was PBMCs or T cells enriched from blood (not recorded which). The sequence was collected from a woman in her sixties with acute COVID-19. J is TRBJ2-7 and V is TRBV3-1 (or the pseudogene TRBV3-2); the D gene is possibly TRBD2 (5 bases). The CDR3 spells CASSQEPEDSSNEQYV. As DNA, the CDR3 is TGTGCCAGCAGCCAAGAACCCGAGGACTCATCGAACGAGCAGTACGTC.